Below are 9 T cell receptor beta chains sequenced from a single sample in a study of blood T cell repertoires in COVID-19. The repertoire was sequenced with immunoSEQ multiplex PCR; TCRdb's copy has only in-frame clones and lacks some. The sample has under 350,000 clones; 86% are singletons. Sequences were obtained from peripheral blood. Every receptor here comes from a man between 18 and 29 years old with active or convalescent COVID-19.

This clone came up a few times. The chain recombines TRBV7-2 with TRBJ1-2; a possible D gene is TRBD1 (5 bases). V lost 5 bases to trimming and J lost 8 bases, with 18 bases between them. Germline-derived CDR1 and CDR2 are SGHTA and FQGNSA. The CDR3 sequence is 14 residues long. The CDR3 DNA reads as TGTGCCAGCAGCCGTGGACAACAGGCTACCGGCTACACCTTC. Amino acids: CASSRGQQATGYTF. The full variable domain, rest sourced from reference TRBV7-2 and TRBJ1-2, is GAGVSQSPSNKVTEKGKDVELRCDPISGHTALYWYRQSLGQGLEFLIYFQGNSAPDKSGLPSDRFSAERTGGSVSTLTIQRTQQEDSAVYLCASSRGQQATGYTFGSGTRLTVV.

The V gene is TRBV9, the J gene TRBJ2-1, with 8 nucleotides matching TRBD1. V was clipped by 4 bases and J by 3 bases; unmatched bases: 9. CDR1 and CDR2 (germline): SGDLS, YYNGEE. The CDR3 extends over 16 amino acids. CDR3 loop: CASSPDRGIVYNEQFF. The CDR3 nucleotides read TGTGCCAGCAGCCCCGACAGGGGAATCGTCTACAATGAGCAGTTCTTC.

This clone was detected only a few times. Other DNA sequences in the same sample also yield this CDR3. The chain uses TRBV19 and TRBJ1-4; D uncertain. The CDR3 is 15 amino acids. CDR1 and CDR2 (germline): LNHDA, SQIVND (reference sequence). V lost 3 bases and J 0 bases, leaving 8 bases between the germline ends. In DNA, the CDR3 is TGTGCCAGTAGTATCAGCGTAGCAACTAATGAAAAACTGTTTTTT. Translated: CASSISVATNEKLFF.

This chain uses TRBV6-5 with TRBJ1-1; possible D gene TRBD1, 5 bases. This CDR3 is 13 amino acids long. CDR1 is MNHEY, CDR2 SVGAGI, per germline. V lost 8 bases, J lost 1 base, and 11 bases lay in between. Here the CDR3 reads CASARGGNTEAFF. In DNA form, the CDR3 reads TGTGCCAGCGCCCGCGGGGGGAACACTGAAGCTTTCTTT.

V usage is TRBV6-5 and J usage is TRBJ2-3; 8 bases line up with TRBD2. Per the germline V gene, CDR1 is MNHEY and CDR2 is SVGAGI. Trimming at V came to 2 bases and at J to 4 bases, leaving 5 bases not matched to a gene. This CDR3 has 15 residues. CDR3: CASSYRGGRADTQYF. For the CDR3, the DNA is TGTGCCAGCAGTTACCGGGGGGGCAGGGCAGATACGCAGTATTTT.

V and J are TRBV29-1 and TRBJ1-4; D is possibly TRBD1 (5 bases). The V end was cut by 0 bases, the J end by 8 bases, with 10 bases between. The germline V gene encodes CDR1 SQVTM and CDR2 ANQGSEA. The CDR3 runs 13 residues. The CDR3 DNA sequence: TGCAGCGTTGAAGACAGGGCGGCGGAAAAACTGTTTTTT. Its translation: CSVEDRAAEKLFF.

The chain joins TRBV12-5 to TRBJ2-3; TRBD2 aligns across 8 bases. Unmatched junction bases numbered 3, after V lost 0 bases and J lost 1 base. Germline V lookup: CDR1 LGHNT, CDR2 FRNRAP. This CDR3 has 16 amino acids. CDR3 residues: CASGLVRREGTDTQYF. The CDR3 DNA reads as TGTGCTAGTGGTTTGGTACGGCGGGAGGGCACAGATACGCAGTATTTT.

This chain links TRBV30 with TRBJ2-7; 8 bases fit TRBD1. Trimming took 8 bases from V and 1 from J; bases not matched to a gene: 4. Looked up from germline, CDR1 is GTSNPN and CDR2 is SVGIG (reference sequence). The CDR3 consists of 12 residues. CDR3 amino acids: CAGWTGSYEQYF. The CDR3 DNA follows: TGTGCCGGGTGGACAGGGTCCTACGAGCAGTACTTC.

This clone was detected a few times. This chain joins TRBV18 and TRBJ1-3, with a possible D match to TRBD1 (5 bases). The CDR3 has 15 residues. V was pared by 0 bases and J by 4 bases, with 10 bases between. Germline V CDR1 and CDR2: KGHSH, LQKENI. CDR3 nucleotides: TGTGCCAGCTCACCACCGGAGGGGCGAGGAAACACCATATATTTT. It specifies CASSPPEGRGNTIYF.